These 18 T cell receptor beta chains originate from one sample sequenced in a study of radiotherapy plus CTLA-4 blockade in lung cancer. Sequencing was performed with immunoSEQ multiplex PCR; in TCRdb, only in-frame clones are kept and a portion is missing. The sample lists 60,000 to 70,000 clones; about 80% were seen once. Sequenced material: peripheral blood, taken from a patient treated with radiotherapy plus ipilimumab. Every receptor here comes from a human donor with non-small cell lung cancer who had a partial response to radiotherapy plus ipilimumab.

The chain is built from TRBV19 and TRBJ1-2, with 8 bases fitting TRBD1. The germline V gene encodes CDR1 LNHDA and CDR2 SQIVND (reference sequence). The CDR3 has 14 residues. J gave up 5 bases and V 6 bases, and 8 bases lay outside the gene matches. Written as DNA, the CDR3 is TGTGCCAGTAGAGACAGGGGACAAGAATATGGCTACACCTTC. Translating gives CASRDRGQEYGYTF.

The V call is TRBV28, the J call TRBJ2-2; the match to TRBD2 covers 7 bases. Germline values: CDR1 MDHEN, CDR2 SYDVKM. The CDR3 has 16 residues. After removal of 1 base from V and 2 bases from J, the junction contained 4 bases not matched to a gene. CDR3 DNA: TGTGCCAGCAGTTTATTTGCTAGCGGCAACACCGGGGAGCTGTTTTTT. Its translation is CASSLFASGNTGELFF.

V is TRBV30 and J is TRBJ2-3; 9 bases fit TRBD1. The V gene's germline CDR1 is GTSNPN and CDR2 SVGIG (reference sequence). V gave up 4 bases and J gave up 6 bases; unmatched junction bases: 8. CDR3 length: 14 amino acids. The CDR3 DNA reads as TGTGCCTGGAAGGAGGGACAGGGTTGGGATACGCAGTATTTT. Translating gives CAWKEGQGWDTQYF.

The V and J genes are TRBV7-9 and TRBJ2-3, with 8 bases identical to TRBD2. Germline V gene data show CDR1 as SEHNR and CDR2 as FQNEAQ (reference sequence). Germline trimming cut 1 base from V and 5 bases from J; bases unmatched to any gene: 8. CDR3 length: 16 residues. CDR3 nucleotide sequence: TGTGCCAGCAGCTTAGGGGCCGGGAGGGCCATAGATACGCAGTATTTT. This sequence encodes CASSLGAGRAIDTQYF. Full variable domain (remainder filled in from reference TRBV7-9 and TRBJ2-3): DTGVSQNPRHKITKRGQNVTFRCDPISEHNRLYWYRQTLGQGPEFLTYFQNEAQLEKSRLLSDRFSAERPKGSFSTLEIQRTEQGDSAMYLCASSLGAGRAIDTQYFGPGTRLTVL.

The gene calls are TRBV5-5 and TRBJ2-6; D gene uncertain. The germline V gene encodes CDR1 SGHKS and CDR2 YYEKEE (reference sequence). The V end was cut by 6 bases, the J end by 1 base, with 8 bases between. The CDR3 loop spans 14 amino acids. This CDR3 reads CASNSESGANVLTF. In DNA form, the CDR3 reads TGTGCCAGCAACTCGGAGTCTGGGGCCAACGTCCTGACTTTC.

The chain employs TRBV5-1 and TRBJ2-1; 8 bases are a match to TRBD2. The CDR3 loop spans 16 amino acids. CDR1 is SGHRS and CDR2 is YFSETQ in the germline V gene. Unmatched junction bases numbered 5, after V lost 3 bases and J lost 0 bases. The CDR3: CASSWSGGSSYNEQFF. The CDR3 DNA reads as TGCGCCAGCAGCTGGAGCGGGGGTAGCTCCTACAATGAGCAGTTCTTC. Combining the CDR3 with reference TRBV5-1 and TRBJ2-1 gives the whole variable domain KAGVTQTPRYLIKTRGQQVTLSCSPISGHRSVSWYQQTPGQGLQFLFEYFSETQRNKGNFPGRFSGRQFSNSRSEMNVSTLELGDSALYLCASSWSGGSSYNEQFFGPGTRLTVL.

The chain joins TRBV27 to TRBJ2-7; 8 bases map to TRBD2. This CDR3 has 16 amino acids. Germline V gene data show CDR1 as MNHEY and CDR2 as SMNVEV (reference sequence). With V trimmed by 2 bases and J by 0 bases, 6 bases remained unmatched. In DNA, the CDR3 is TGTGCCAGCAGTTTAAATATAGCGGGAACCTCCTACGAGCAGTACTTC. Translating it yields CASSLNIAGTSYEQYF.

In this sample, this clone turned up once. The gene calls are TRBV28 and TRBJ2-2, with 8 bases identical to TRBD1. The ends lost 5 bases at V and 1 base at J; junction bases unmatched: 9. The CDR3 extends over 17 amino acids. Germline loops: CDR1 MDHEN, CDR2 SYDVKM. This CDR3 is CASSRGGGQGNTGELFF. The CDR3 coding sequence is TGTGCCAGCAGTAGGGGAGGAGGACAGGGGAACACCGGGGAGCTGTTTTTT.

The CDR3 here is CASSLWTGNTGELFF. CDR3 in DNA: TGTGCCAGCAGTCTTTGGACAGGGAACACCGGGGAGCTGTTTTTT. The V and J genes are TRBV28 and TRBJ2-2; TRBD1 matches at 7 bases. The V segment lost 5 bases and the J segment 1 base; nucleotides outside the gene matches: 4. In germline, CDR1 is MDHEN, CDR2 SYDVKM. The CDR3 runs 15 residues.

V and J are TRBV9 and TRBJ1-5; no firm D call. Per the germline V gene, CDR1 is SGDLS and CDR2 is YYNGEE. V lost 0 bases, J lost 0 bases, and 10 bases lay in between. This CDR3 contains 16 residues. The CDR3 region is CASSVDPENSNQPQHF. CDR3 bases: TGTGCCAGCAGCGTAGATCCGGAGAATAGCAATCAGCCCCAGCATTTT.

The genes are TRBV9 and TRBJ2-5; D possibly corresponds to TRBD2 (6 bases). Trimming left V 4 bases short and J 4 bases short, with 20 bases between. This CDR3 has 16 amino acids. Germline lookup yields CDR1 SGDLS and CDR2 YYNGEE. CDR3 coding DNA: TGTGCCAGCAGCTCCAGTGGGGGGACCTCTCGAGAGACCCAGTACTTC. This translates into CASSSSGGTSRETQYF.

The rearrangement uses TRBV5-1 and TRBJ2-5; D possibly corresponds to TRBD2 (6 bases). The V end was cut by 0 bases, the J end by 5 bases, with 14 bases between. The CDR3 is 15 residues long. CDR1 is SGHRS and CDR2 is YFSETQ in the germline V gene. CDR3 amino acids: CASSLGQAGRETQYF. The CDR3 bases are TGCGCCAGCAGCTTGGGGCAGGCTGGGAGGGAGACCCAGTACTTC.

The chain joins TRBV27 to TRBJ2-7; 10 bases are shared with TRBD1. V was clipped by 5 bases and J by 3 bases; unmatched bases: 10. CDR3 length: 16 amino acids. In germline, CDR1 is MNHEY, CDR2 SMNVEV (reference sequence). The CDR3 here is CASSARDRGPHYEQYF. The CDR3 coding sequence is TGTGCCAGCAGTGCCCGGGACAGGGGACCTCACTACGAGCAGTACTTC.

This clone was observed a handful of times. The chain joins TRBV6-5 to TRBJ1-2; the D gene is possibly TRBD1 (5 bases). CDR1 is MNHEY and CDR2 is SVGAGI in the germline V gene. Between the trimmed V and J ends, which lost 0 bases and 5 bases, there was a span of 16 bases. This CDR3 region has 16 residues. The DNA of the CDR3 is TGTGCCAGCAGTTACTCGGGGCAGGGCCCAGGGTATGGCTACACCTTC. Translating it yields CASSYSGQGPGYGYTF.

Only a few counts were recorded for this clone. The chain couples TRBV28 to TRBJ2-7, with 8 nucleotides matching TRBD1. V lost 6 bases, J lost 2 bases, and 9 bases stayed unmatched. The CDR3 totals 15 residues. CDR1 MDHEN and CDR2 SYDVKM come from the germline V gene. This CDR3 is CASSSHDRGAYEQYF. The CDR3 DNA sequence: TGTGCCAGCAGCTCCCATGACAGGGGAGCCTACGAGCAGTACTTC. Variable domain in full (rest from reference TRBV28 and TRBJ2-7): DVKVTQSSRYLVKRTGEKVFLECVQDMDHENMFWYRQDPGLGLRLIYFSYDVKMKEKGDIPEGYSVSREKKERFSLILESASTNQTSMYLCASSSHDRGAYEQYFGPGTRLTVT.

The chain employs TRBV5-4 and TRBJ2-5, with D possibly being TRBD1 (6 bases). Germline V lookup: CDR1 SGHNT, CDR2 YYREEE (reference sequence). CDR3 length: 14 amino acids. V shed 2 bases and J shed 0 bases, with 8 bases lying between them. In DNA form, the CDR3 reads TGTGCCAGCAGCTTAACAGGGAACCAAGAGACCCAGTACTTC. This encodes CASSLTGNQETQYF.

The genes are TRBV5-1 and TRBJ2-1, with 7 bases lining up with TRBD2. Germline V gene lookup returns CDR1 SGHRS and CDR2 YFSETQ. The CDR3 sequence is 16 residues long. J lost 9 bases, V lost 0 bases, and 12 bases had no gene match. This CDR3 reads CASSLAAKGREGEQFF. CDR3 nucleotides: TGCGCCAGCAGCTTGGCCGCTAAAGGGAGGGAGGGTGAGCAGTTCTTC.

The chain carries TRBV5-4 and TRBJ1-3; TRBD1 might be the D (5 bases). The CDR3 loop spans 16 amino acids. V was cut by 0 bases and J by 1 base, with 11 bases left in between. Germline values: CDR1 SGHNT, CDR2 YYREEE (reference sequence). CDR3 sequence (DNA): TGTGCCAGCAGCTTGGCCAGGGACTCTTCTGGAAACACCATATATTTT. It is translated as CASSLARDSSGNTIYF.